This is a list of T cell receptor beta chains from one sample in a study of T cell responses to AZD1222 COVID-19 vaccine. The protocol was immunoSEQ multiplex PCR, while the TCRdb copy is restricted to in-frame clones and leaves out a portion. Among about 110,000 clones listed, approximately 89% were seen once. The material was peripheral blood, obtained 28 days after the second AZD1222 dose. These receptors were collected from an adult who received the AZD1222 COVID-19 vaccine. Both conserved end residues are part of each CDR3. D genes are given only for firm matches. The size entry is marked missing in some rows and otherwise reads once, few, many or a size class.

v_call: TRBV9; clone_size: NA; d_call: TRBD1; j_call: TRBJ2-3; cdr3_aa: CASSVDRVTDTQYF; cdr3_nt: TGTGCCAGCAGCGTCGACAGGGTAACAGATACGCAGTATTTT
v_call: TRBV6-6; clone_size: NA; d_call: NA; j_call: TRBJ1-2; cdr3_aa: CASSYRGGYGYTF; cdr3_nt: TGTGCCAGCAGTTATCGGGGTGGCTATGGCTACACCTTC
v_call: TRBV6-5; clone_size: NA; d_call: NA; j_call: TRBJ1-2; cdr3_aa: CASSSTAYGYTF; cdr3_nt: TGTGCCAGCAGTTCGACAGCTTATGGCTACACCTTC
v_call: TRBV3-1/TRBV3-2; clone_size: few; d_call: TRBD1; j_call: TRBJ1-6; cdr3_aa: CASSPGTANNSPLHF; cdr3_nt: TGTGCCAGCAGCCCCGGGACAGCGAACAATTCACCCCTCCACTTT
v_call: TRBV2; clone_size: NA; d_call: NA; j_call: TRBJ2-3; cdr3_aa: CASSERGFTDTQYF; cdr3_nt: TGTGCCAGCAGTGAGAGGGGATTCACAGATACGCAGTATTTT
v_call: TRBV28; clone_size: once; d_call: NA; j_call: TRBJ2-3; cdr3_aa: CASRGPSDTQYF; cdr3_nt: TGTGCCAGCAGGGGACCGTCAGATACGCAGTATTTT
v_call: TRBV10-3; clone_size: NA; d_call: TRBD1; j_call: TRBJ1-2; cdr3_aa: CASSVGQNYGYTF; cdr3_nt: TGTGCTTCCAGTGTGGGACAGAACTATGGCTACACCTTC
v_call: TRBV18; clone_size: few; d_call: NA; j_call: TRBJ1-1; cdr3_aa: CASSPGGLNTEAFF; cdr3_nt: TGTGCCAGCTCACCGGGGGGACTGAACACTGAAGCTTTCTTT
v_call: TRBV10-3; clone_size: NA; d_call: TRBD1; j_call: TRBJ2-7; cdr3_aa: CAISPSGGTYEQYF; cdr3_nt: TGTGCCATCAGTCCATCAGGGGGCACCTACGAGCAGTACTTC
v_call: TRBV6-5; clone_size: NA; d_call: NA; j_call: TRBJ1-2; cdr3_aa: CASSYSSGLDYGYTF; cdr3_nt: TGTGCCAGCAGTTACTCGTCAGGCTTGGACTATGGCTACACCTTC
v_call: TRBV18; clone_size: NA; d_call: TRBD1; j_call: TRBJ1-3; cdr3_aa: CASSRQGVDGNTIYF; cdr3_nt: TGTGCCAGCTCACGACAGGGGGTTGATGGAAACACCATATATTTT
v_call: TRBV7-2; clone_size: once; d_call: NA; j_call: TRBJ1-2; cdr3_aa: CASSLGGEDGYTF; cdr3_nt: TGTGCCAGCAGCTTAGGGGGTGAAGATGGCTACACCTTC
v_call: TRBV18; clone_size: NA; d_call: TRBD1; j_call: TRBJ1-1; cdr3_aa: CASSPPTGVPNTEAFF; cdr3_nt: TGTGCCAGCTCACCACCGACAGGGGTCCCGAACACTGAAGCTTTCTTT
v_call: TRBV5-6; clone_size: few; d_call: TRBD1; j_call: TRBJ1-6; cdr3_aa: CASSEFGTGLTPLHF; cdr3_nt: TGTGCCAGCAGCGAATTCGGGACAGGGTTGACACCCCTCCACTTT
v_call: TRBV7-2; clone_size: NA; d_call: TRBD1; j_call: TRBJ1-1; cdr3_aa: CASSYRGGYTEAFF; cdr3_nt: TGTGCCAGCAGCTACAGGGGGGGGTACACTGAAGCTTTCTTT
v_call: TRBV29-1; clone_size: NA; d_call: NA; j_call: TRBJ1-1; cdr3_aa: CSVVWGVNTEAFF; cdr3_nt: TGCAGCGTTGTGTGGGGAGTAAACACTGAAGCTTTCTTT
v_call: TRBV4-1; clone_size: NA; d_call: TRBD2; j_call: TRBJ2-7; cdr3_aa: CASSQRFGSGHQTYEQYF; cdr3_nt: TGCGCCAGCAGCCAAAGGTTTGGTAGCGGGCATCAAACCTACGAGCAGTACTTC
v_call: TRBV7-9; clone_size: NA; d_call: NA; j_call: TRBJ2-1; cdr3_aa: CASSFGQRVNEQFF; cdr3_nt: TGTGCCAGCAGCTTTGGACAAAGGGTCAATGAGCAGTTCTTC
v_call: TRBV3-1/TRBV3-2; clone_size: NA; d_call: NA; j_call: TRBJ2-3; cdr3_aa: CASSQEGSGTDTQYF; cdr3_nt: TGTGCCAGCAGCCAAGAGGGGTCCGGCACAGATACGCAGTATTTT
v_call: TRBV27; clone_size: NA; d_call: TRBD1; j_call: TRBJ2-7; cdr3_aa: CASSLSGQAGYEQYF; cdr3_nt: TGTGCCAGCAGTTTATCGGGACAGGCAGGCTACGAGCAGTACTTC
v_call: TRBV19; clone_size: NA; d_call: NA; j_call: TRBJ1-1; cdr3_aa: CASSKPGGRFMNTEAFF; cdr3_nt: TGTGCCAGTAGTAAACCCGGGGGGAGATTCATGAACACTGAAGCTTTCTTT
v_call: TRBV5-5; clone_size: NA; d_call: NA; j_call: TRBJ1-5; cdr3_aa: CASSAGDGNQPQHF; cdr3_nt: TGTGCCAGCAGCGCCGGGGACGGGAATCAGCCCCAGCATTTT
v_call: TRBV5-1; clone_size: few; d_call: TRBD1; j_call: TRBJ1-4; cdr3_aa: CASSIGDRGRNEKLFF; cdr3_nt: TGCGCCAGCAGCATAGGGGACAGGGGCCGTAATGAAAAACTGTTTTTT